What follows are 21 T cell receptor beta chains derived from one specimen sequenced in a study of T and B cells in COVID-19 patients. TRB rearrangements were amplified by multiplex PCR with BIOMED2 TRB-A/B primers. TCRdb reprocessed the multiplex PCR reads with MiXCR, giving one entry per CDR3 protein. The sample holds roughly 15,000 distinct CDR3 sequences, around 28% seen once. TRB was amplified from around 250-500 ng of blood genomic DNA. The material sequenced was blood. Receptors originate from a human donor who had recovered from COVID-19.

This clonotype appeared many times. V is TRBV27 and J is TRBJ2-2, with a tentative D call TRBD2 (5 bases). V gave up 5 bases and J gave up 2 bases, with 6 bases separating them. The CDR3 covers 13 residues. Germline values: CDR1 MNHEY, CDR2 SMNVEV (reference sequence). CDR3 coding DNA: TGTGCCAGCAGTCGGGGAAACACCGGGGAGCTGTTTTTT. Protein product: CASSRGNTGELFF.

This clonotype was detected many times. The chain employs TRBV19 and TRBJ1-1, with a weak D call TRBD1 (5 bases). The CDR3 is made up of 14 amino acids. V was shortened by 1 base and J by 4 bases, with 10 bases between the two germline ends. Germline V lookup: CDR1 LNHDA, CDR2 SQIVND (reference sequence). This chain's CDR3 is CASSIVWGSTEAFF. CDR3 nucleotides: TGTGCCAGTAGTATAGTATGGGGGAGCACTGAAGCTTTCTTT.

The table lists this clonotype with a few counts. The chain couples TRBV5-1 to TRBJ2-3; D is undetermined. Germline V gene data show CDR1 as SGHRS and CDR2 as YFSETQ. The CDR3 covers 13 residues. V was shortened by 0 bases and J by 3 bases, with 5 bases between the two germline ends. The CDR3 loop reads CASSLAMTDTQYF. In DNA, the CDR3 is TGCGCCAGCAGCTTGGCTATGACAGATACGCAGTATTTT.

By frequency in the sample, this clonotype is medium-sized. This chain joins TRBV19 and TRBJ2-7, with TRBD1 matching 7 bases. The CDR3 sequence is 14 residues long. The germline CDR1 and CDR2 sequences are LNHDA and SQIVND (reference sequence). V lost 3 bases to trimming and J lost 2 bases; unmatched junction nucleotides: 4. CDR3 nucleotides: TGTGCCAGTAGTATTCCAGGGGGACCCTACGAGCAGTACTTC. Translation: CASSIPGGPYEQYF.

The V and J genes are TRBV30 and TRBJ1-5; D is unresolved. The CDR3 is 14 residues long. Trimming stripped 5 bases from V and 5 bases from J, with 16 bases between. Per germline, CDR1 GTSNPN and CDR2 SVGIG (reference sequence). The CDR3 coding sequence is TGTGCCTGGCGTTCCGGGTATAGGGATCAGCCCCAGCATTTT. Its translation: CAWRSGYRDQPQHF. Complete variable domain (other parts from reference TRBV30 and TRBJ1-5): SQTIHQWPATLVQPVGSPLSLECTVEGTSNPNLYWYRQAAGRGLQLLFYSVGIGQISSEVPQNLSASRPQDRQFILSSKKLLLSDSGFYLCAWRSGYRDQPQHFGDGTRLSIL.

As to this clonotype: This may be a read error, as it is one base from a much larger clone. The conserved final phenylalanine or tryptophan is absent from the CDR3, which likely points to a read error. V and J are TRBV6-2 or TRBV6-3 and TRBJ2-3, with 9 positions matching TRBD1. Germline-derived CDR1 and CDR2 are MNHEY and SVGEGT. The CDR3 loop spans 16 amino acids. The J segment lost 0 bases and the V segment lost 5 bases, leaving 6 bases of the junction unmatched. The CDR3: CASSLQGAASTDTQYL. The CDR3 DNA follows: TGTGCCAGCAGTCTACAGGGGGCGGCTAGCACAGATACGCAGTATCTT.

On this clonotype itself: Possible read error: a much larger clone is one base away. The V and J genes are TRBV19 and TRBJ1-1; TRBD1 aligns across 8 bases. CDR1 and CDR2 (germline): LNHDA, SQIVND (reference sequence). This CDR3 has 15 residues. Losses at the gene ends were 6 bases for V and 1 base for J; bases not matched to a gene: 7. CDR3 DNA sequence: TGTGCCAGTAGACACAGGGGGGACTCGAACACTGAAGCTTTCTTT. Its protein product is CASRHRGDSNTEAFF. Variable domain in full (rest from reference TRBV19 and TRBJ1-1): DGGITQSPKYLFRKEGQNVTLSCEQNLNHDAMYWYRQDPGQGLRLIYYSQIVNDFQKGDIAEGYSVSREKKESFPLTVTSAQKNPTAFYLCASRHRGDSNTEAFFGQGTRLTVV.

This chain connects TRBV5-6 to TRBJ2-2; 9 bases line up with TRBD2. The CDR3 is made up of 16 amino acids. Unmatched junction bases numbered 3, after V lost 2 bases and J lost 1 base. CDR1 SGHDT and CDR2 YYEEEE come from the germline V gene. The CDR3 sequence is CASSFLLAGNTGELFF. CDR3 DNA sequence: TGTGCCAGCAGCTTCCTACTAGCGGGGAACACCGGGGAGCTGTTTTTT.

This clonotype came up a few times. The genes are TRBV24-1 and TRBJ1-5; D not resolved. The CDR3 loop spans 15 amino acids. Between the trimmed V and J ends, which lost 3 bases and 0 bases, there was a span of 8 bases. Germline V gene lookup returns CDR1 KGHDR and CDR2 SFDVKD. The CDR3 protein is CATSDPRRSNQPQHF. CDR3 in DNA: TGTGCCACCAGTGATCCACGACGTAGCAATCAGCCCCAGCATTTT.

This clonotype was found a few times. The CDR3 nucleotides read TGTGCCTGGAGTAGCCCGTACGAGCAGTACTTC. Protein product: CAWSSPYEQYF. V gene TRBV30 combines with J gene TRBJ2-7; D is undetermined. Trimming cost V 2 bases and J 4 bases, with 6 bases left between them. Looked up from germline, CDR1 is GTSNPN and CDR2 is SVGIG (reference sequence). CDR3 length equals 11 residues.

The CDR3 here is CASSPPGLNEKLFF. The DNA for the CDR3 is TGTGCCAGCTCCCCGCCCGGACTTAATGAAAAACTGTTTTTT. J is TRBJ1-4 and V is TRBV18; D ambiguous. The CDR3 runs 14 residues. Germline V gives CDR1 KGHSH, CDR2 LQKENI. Trimming shortened V by 6 bases and J by 4 bases, and 12 bases separated the two germline ends.

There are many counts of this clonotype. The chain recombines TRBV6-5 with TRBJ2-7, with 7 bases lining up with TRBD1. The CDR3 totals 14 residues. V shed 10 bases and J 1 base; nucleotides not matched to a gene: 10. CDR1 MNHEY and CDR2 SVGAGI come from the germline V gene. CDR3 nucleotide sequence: TGTGCCACGGGAAGGACAGGTCAATCCTACGAGCAGTACTTC. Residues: CATGRTGQSYEQYF.

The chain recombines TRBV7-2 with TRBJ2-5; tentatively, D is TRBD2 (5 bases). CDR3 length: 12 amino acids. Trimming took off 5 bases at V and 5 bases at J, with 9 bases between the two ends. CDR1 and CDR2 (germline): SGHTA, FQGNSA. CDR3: CASSDGGETQYF. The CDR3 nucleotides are TGTGCCAGCAGCGACGGCGGGGAGACCCAGTACTTC. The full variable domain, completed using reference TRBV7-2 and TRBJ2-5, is GAGVSQSPSNKVTEKGKDVELRCDPISGHTALYWYRQSLGQGLEFLIYFQGNSAPDKSGLPSDRFSAERTGGSVSTLTIQRTQQEDSAVYLCASSDGGETQYFGPGTRLLVL.

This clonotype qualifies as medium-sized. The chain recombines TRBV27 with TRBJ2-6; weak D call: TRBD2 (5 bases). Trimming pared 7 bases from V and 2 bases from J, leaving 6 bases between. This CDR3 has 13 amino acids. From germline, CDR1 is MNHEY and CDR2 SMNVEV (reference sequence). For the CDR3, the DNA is TGTGCCAGCACCGGGGCTGGGGCCAACGTCCTGACTTTC. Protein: CASTGAGANVLTF.

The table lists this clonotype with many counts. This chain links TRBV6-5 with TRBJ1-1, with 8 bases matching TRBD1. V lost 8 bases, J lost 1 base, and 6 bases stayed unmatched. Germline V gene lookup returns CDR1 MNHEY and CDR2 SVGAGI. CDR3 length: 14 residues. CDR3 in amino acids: CASQGAGPNTEAFF. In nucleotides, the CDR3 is TGTGCCAGCCAGGGGGCAGGGCCGAACACTGAAGCTTTCTTT.

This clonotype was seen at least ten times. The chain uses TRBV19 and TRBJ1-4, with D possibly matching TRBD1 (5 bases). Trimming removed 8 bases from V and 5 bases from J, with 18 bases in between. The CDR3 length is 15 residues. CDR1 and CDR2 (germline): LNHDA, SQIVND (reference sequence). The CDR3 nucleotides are TGTGCCAGTTCAAAATGGGGGTTGGTGAATGAAAAACTGTTTTTT. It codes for CASSKWGLVNEKLFF.

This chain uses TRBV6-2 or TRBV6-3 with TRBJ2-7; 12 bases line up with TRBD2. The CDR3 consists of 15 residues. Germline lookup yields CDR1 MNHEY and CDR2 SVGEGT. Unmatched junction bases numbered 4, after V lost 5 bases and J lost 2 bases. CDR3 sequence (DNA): TGTGCCAGCAGTCATACTAGCGGGAGGCCCTACGAGCAGTACTTC. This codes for CASSHTSGRPYEQYF.

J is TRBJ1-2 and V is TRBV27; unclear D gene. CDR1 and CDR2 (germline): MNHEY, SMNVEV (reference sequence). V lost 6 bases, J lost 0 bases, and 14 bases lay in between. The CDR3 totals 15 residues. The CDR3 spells CASSSMGRANYGYTF. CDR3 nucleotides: TGTGCCAGCAGCTCTATGGGAAGGGCTAACTATGGCTACACCTTC.

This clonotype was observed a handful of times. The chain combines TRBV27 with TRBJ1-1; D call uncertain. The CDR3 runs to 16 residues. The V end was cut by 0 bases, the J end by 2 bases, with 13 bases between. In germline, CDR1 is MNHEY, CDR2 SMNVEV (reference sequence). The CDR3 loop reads CASSLSPGNLNTEAFF. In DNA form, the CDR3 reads TGTGCCAGCAGTTTATCGCCGGGGAACCTAAACACTGAAGCTTTCTTT.

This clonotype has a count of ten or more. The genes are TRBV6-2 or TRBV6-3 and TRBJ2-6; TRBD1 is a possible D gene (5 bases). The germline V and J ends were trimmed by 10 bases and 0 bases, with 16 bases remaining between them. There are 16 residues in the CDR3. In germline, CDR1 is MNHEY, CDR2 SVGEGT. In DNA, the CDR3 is TGTGCCATTGGGCGACAGACGAGCTCTGGGGCCAACGTCCTGACTTTC. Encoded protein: CAIGRQTSSGANVLTF.

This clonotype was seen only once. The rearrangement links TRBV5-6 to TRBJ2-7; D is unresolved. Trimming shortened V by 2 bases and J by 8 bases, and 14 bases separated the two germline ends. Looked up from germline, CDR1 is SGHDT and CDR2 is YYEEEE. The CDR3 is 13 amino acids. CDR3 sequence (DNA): TGTGCCAGCAGCTTATATTCAGGTTCGCAGCAGTACTTC. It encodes CASSLYSGSQQYF.